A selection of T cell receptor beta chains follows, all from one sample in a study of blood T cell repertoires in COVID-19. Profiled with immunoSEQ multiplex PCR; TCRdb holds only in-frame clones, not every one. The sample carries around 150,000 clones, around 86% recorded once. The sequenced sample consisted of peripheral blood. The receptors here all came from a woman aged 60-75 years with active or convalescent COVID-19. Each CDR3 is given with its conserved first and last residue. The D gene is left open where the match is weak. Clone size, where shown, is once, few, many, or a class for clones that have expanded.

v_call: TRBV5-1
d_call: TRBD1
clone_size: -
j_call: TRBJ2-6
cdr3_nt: TGCGCCAGCAGCTTGGGCGGACAGGTATCTGGGGCCAACGTCCTGACTTTC
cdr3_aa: CASSLGGQVSGANVLTF

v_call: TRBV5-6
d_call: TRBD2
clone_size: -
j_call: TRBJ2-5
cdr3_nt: TGTGCCAGCAGCTCCGGGACTAGCGTACAAGAGACCCAGTACTTC
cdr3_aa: CASSSGTSVQETQYF

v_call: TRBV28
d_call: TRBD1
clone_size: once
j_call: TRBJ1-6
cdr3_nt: TGTGCCAGCAGTTTACTGACAGGGCAGGTTAATTCACCCCTCCACTTT
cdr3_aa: CASSLLTGQVNSPLHF

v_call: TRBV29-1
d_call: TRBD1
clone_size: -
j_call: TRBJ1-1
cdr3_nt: TGCAGCGGAGGACAGGGCACTGAAGCTTTCTTT
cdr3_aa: CSGGQGTEAFF

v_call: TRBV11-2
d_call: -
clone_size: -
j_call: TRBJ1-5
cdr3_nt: TGTGCCAGCAGCTTAAGCAGGTACAATCAGCCCCAGCATTTT
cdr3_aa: CASSLSRYNQPQHF

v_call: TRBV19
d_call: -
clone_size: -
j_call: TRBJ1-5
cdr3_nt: TGTGCCAGTAGTTTAACCGAGGGGAGGGCTCAGCCCCAGCATTTT
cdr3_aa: CASSLTEGRAQPQHF

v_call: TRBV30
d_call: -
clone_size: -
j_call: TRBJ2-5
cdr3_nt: TGTGCCTGGAGTGTGATGAGGGAGACCCAGTACTTC
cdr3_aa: CAWSVMRETQYF

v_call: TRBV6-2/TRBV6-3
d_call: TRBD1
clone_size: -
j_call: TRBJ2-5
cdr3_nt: TGTGCCAGCAGCCCGGGACAGGGTTTGGAGACCCAGTACTTC
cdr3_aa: CASSPGQGLETQYF

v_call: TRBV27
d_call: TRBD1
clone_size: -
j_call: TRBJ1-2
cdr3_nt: TGTGCCAGCAGTGGGTACAGGGGAGACAACTATGGCTACACCTTC
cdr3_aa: CASSGYRGDNYGYTF

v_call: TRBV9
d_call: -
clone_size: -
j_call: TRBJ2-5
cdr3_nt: TGTGCCAGCAGCCTAATGCCTCAAGAGACCCAGTACTTC
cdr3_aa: CASSLMPQETQYF

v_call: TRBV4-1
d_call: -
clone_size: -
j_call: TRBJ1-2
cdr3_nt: TGCGCCAGCAGCCAACCCCCCAGGGATGGCTACACCTTC
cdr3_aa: CASSQPPRDGYTF

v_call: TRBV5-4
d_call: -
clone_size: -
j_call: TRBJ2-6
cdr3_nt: TGTGCCAGCTCCCTCTCTGGGGCCAACGTCCTGACTTTC
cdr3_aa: CASSLSGANVLTF

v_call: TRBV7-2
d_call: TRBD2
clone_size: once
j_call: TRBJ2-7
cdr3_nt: TGTGCCAGCAGCTTAAATGCGGGAGGATCCTACGAGCAGTACTTC
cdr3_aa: CASSLNAGGSYEQYF

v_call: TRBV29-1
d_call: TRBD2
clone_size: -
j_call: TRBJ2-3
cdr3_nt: TGCAGCGTTGAAGATCGGATAGCGGGGATCAGCACAGATACGCAGTATTTT
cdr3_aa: CSVEDRIAGISTDTQYF

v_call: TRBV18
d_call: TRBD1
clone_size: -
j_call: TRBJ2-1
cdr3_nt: TGTGCCAGCTCACTCGGACAGGTCTATGAGCAGTTCTTC
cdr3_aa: CASSLGQVYEQFF

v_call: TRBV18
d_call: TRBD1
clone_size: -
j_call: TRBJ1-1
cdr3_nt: TGTGCCAGCTCAACCGCCACAGGGGCGAGCACTGAAGCTTTCTTT
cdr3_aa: CASSTATGASTEAFF

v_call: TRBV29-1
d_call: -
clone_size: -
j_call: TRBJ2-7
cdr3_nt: TGCAGCGTTGAAACAAACCAGGGTGTGGCCGAGCAGTACTTC
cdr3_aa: CSVETNQGVAEQYF

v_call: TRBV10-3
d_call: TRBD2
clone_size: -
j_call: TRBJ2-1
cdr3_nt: TGTGCCATCAGTAAGCGCGGGACTAGCGGGACCTACAATGAGCAGTTCTTC
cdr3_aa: CAISKRGTSGTYNEQFF

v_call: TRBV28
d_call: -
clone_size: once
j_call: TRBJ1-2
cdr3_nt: TGTGCCAGCGGCCGACAGATCAACTATGGCTACACCTTC
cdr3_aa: CASGRQINYGYTF

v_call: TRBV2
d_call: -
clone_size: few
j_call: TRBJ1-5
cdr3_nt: TGTGCCAGCAGCGAGGGGGTGAAGAGCAATCAGCCCCAGCATTTT
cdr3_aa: CASSEGVKSNQPQHF

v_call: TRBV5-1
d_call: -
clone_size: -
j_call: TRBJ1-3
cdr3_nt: TGCGCCAGCAGCTTGGACAGAAGAAACACCATATATTTT
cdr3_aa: CASSLDRRNTIYF